This T cell receptor beta chain appears in the sequencing data of a study of PD-L1 blockade in urothelial cancer. Study background: Chemotherapy regimens numbering 0 to 3 had been given to patients.

This clone was counted only a few times. V trimming: 0 bases; J trimming: 2 bases; junction bases outside the gene matches: 7. The CDR3 has 16 amino acids. The germline V gene has CDR1 SEHNR and CDR2 FQNEAQ (reference sequence). Every PCR got spiked synthetic TCR analog templates. The repertoire was sequenced with immunoSEQ multiplex PCR; TCRdb's copy has only in-frame clones and lacks some. The table records approximately 71,000 clones, about 88% of them present only once. Patients had locally advanced or metastatic urothelial carcinoma. The chain uses TRBV7-9 and TRBJ2-7; 7 bases map to TRBD2. This receptor was taken from a man in his 60s with urothelial cancer. Sequences were derived from PBMCs, sampled around atezolizumab (anti-PD-L1) treatment. For the CDR3, the DNA is TGTGCCAGCAGCTTAGCTCTGGGAGGGACCACCTACGAGCAGTACTTC. This translates into CASSLALGGTTYEQYF.